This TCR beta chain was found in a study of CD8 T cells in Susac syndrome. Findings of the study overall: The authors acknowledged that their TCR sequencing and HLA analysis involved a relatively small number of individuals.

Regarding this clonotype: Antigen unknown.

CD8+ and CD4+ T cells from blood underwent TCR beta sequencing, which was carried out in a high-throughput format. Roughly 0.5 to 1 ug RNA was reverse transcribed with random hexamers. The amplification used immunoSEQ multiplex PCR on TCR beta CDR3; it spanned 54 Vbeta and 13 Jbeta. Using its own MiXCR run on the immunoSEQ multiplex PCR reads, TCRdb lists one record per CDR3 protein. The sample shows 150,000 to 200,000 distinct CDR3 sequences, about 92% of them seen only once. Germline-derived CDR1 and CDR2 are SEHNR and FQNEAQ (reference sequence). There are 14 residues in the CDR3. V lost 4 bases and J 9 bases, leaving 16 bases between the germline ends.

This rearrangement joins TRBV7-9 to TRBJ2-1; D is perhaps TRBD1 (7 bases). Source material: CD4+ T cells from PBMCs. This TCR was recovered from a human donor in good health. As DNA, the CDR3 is TGTGCCAGCAGCTGGGCTGGCGGGGACAGTGAGCAGTTCTTC. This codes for CASSWAGGDSEQFF.